These 27 T cell receptor beta chains originate from one sample sequenced in a study of breast tumors, draining lymph nodes, adjacent tissues. Breast cancer patients provided tissue from their axillary draining lymph nodes. MiXCR, run by TCRdb on the multiplex PCR reads, gives a single entry per CDR3 protein. Here the sample spans 250,000 or so distinct CDR3 sequences, about 30% being singletons. The sequenced sample was axillary lymph node tissue. The receptor set was obtained from a female donor with breast cancer. Some clones in this sample may be carry-over from other donors' samples.

This clonotype was seen at least ten times. This rearrangement joins TRBV7-3 to TRBJ2-3; 7 positions match TRBD1. In germline, CDR1 is SGHTA, CDR2 FQGTGA. This CDR3 is 15 amino acids long. The V gene end was trimmed by 3 bases and the J gene end by 2 bases; junction bases not matched to a gene: 5. The CDR3 DNA is TGTGCCAGCAGCTTCGCGAGGGGGCCCACAGATACGCAGTATTTT. This codes for CASSFARGPTDTQYF.

The chain recombines TRBV27 with TRBJ2-7; D unresolved. Germline CDR1 is MNHEY and CDR2 is SMNVEV (reference sequence). Trimming pared 0 bases from V and 5 bases from J, leaving 11 bases between. The CDR3 totals 14 residues. The CDR3 nucleotides are TGTGCCAGCAGTTTATCGATTTCCCGCAACGAGCAGTACTTC. As protein: CASSLSISRNEQYF.

As to this clonotype: Possible read error: a much larger clone is one base away. DNA for the CDR3: TGTGCCTGGAGGGGGGATTTCACGGAGACCCAGTACTTC. This gives the protein CAWRGDFTETQYF. The chain employs TRBV30 and TRBJ2-5, with D possibly being TRBD1 or TRBD2 (5 bases each). The CDR3 contains 13 residues. Germline V lookup: CDR1 GTSNPN, CDR2 SVGIG (reference sequence). Trimming left V 3 bases short and J 5 bases short, with 13 bases between.

As to this clonotype: A much larger clonotype is one base distant, so this may be a read error. The J gene is TRBJ2-7, the V gene TRBV11-2; TRBD2 is a possible D gene (6 bases). Trimming left V 9 bases short and J 7 bases short, with 13 bases between. CDR3 size: 11 residues. Germline loops: CDR1 SGHAT, CDR2 FQNNGV. The CDR3 sequence: CARGEAGEQYF. Here the CDR3 DNA reads TGTGCCAGAGGGGAGGCTGGGGAGCAGTACTTC.

Ten or more counts support this clonotype. J is TRBJ2-5 and V is TRBV13; no definite D call. Trimming removed 3 bases at V and 5 bases at J, with 10 bases between. This CDR3 has 13 amino acids. CDR1 and CDR2 from the germline V gene are PRHDT and FYEKMQ (reference sequence). CDR3 loop: CASSFGPGETQYF. The CDR3 nucleotides are TGTGCCAGCAGCTTCGGTCCGGGCGAGACCCAGTACTTC.

With regard to this clonotype: One end of the junction fails to match germline, which may point to a read error. CDR3 protein: CTTSDPGAYSYTF. The CDR3 DNA sequence: TGTACCACCAGTGATCCCGGGGCATATAGCTACACCTTC. The chain joins TRBV24-1 to TRBJ1-2; D is perhaps TRBD1 (5 bases). Germline loops: CDR1 KGHDR, CDR2 SFDVKD. This CDR3 has 13 amino acids.

Regarding this clonotype: With a much larger clone just one base away, this may be a read error. The chain carries TRBV6-6 and TRBJ1-2; D gene uncertain. The germline V and J ends were trimmed by 5 bases and 8 bases, with 12 bases remaining between them. The CDR3 extends over 12 amino acids. Germline CDR1 MNHNY, CDR2 SVGAGI (reference sequence). The CDR3 bases are TGTGCCAGCAGTCTTCTGATGGGGGGCTACACCTTC. Residues: CASSLLMGGYTF.

As regards this clonotype: Possible read error: a much larger clone is one base away. The gene calls are TRBV5-6 and TRBJ2-1; D not resolved. This CDR3 is 16 amino acids long. Germline lookup yields CDR1 SGHDT and CDR2 YYEEEE. CDR3 protein: CASGLSPGANYNEQFF. In DNA, the CDR3 is TGTGCCAGCGGCTTGTCCCCGGGCGCGAACTACAATGAGCAGTTCTTC.

Comment on this clonotype: It may be a read error: a sequence one base away is much more abundant. The chain uses TRBV5-4 and TRBJ2-7; 14 nucleotides match TRBD2. This CDR3 region has 15 residues. V was pared by 4 bases and J by 9 bases, with 9 bases of the junction left unmatched. Germline CDR1 is SGHNT and CDR2 is YYREEE (reference sequence). The chain's CDR3 is CASSGPGLAGDGQYF. CDR3 DNA: TGTGCCAGCAGCGGACCGGGACTAGCGGGAGACGGGCAGTACTTC.

This clonotype was picked up many times. The rearrangement joins TRBV9 to TRBJ2-6, with 13 bases fitting TRBD2. CDR3 length: 18 residues. Germline V CDR1 and CDR2: SGDLS, YYNGEE. With 2 bases clipped from V and 2 bases from J, the junction kept 4 bases outside the gene matches. CDR3 sequence (DNA): TGTGCCAGCAGCGTCGAACTAGCGGGAGGGCCTGGGGCCAACGTCCTGACTTTC. This codes for CASSVELAGGPGANVLTF.

This chain joins TRBV10-1 and TRBJ2-4, with D uncertain. The CDR3 extends over 15 amino acids. The V gene lost 3 bases and the J gene lost 0 bases, with 9 bases spanning the gap. CDR1 is WNHNN, CDR2 SYGVQD, per germline (reference sequence). The CDR3 spells CASSDSPLAKNIQYF. The CDR3 DNA sequence: TGCGCCAGCAGTGACAGTCCCCTAGCCAAAAACATTCAGTACTTC.

Of note for this clonotype: This sequence may be a read error, since a much larger clone differs from it by one base. The V and J genes are TRBV9 and TRBJ2-6, with D hard to call. The CDR3 spans 19 residues. Germline CDR1 SGDLS, CDR2 YYNGEE. CDR3: CASSVDGIAGTSAANVLTF. CDR3 in DNA: TGTGCCAGCAGCGTAGACGGTATTGCAGGCACCTCTGCGGCCAACGTCCTGACTTTC.

As concerns this clonotype: A much larger clone lies one base from this, so it may be a read error. The chain recombines TRBV11-3 with TRBJ2-1, with 11 bases lining up with TRBD2. The CDR3 extends over 18 amino acids. Trimming removed 0 bases from V and 12 bases from J; junction bases left unmatched: 16. Per the germline V gene, CDR1 is SGHNT and CDR2 is YENEEA. The CDR3 sequence: CASSLDGTSGSQRGGQFF. CDR3 DNA sequence: TGTGCCAGCAGCTTAGATGGTACTAGCGGGAGTCAAAGGGGTGGGCAGTTCTTC.

J is TRBJ2-1 and V is TRBV15; 7 bases are shared with TRBD2. CDR1 LNHNV and CDR2 YYDKDF come from the germline V gene (reference sequence). The CDR3 has 14 amino acids. V lost 9 bases to trimming and J lost 4 bases; unmatched junction nucleotides: 9. The CDR3 sequence: CATQTPSGYNEQFF. The CDR3 DNA follows: TGTGCCACACAGACTCCTAGCGGTTACAATGAGCAGTTCTTC.

On this clonotype itself: A much bigger clone sits one base away, suggesting this may be a read error. V and J are TRBV7-2 and TRBJ2-3, with D unresolved. This CDR3 region has 13 residues. The germline V and J ends were trimmed by 5 bases and 4 bases, with 10 bases remaining between them. Germline CDR1 is SGHTA and CDR2 is FQGNSA. CDR3 DNA: TGTGCCAGCAGCACCCATTCGTCAGATACGCAGTATTTT. It translates to CASSTHSSDTQYF.

This clonotype was seen ten or more times. CDR3 sequence: CASSLALGGGNYGYTF. The DNA of the CDR3 is TGTGCCAGCAGTTTAGCGCTGGGGGGGGGTAACTATGGCTACACCTTC. This rearrangement joins TRBV12-3 or TRBV12-4 to TRBJ1-2, with D possibly being TRBD1 (5 bases). The CDR3 has 16 residues. Trimming removed 0 bases at V and 1 base at J, with 12 bases between.

This clonotype was observed at least ten times. The chain carries TRBV12-5 and TRBJ1-3, with unresolved D. Germline values: CDR1 LGHNT, CDR2 FRNRAP. The CDR3 runs 11 residues. Deletions cut 5 bases from V and 4 bases from J, with 3 bases between. In DNA, the CDR3 is TGTGCTAGTGGTACAGGAAACACCATATATTTT. Translating it yields CASGTGNTIYF.

There are many counts of this clonotype. The chain uses TRBV10-2 and TRBJ2-3; D unresolved. Germline CDR1 reads WSHSY; CDR2 reads SAAADI. Between the trimmed V and J ends, which lost 0 bases and 5 bases, there was a span of 9 bases. This CDR3 comprises 14 residues. The CDR3 coding sequence is TGCGCCAGCAGTGAGTCCTGGGGTAGAGATACGCAGTATTTT. Its translation is CASSESWGRDTQYF.

A word on this clonotype: One base away lies a much larger clone, so this may be a sequencing read error. The chain combines TRBV29-1 with TRBJ2-7; D is unresolved. Germline V gene lookup returns CDR1 SQVTM and CDR2 ANQGSEA. CDR3 length: 12 amino acids. The germline V and J ends were trimmed by 5 bases and 3 bases, with 11 bases remaining between them. Here the CDR3 reads CSVLEILYEQYF. CDR3 nucleotide sequence: TGCAGCGTTTTAGAAATCCTCTACGAGCAGTACTTC.

This clonotype appeared many times. The chain links TRBV11-2 to TRBJ2-2; tentative D call: TRBD1 (5 bases). Deletions cut 5 bases from V and 0 bases from J, with 22 bases between. Germline assignment: CDR1 SGHAT and CDR2 FQNNGV. CDR3 length: 19 amino acids. CDR3 DNA sequence: TGTGCCAGCAGCCCCAGTCGGGTGGCAGGGCCGACGAACACCGGGGAGCTGTTTTTT. This gives the protein CASSPSRVAGPTNTGELFF. Looking up the rest from reference TRBV11-2 and TRBJ2-2 gives the full variable domain: EAGVAQSPRYKIIEKRQSVAFWCNPISGHATLYWYQQILGQGPKLLIQFQNNGVVDDSQLPKDRFSAERLKGVDSTLKIQPAKLEDSAVYLCASSPSRVAGPTNTGELFFGEGSRLTVL.

The CDR3 is CASSQRSGRALYF. The CDR3 DNA reads as TGTGCCAGCAGCCAACGTAGCGGGAGGGCCCTGTACTTC. The chain carries TRBV14 and TRBJ2-5; TRBD2 matches at 11 bases. V was clipped by 2 bases and J by 13 bases; unmatched bases: 6. CDR1 and CDR2 (germline): SGHDN, FVKESK. This CDR3 has 13 amino acids. The full variable domain, in which reference TRBV14 and TRBJ2-5 provide the parts outside the CDR3, is EAGVTQFPSHSVIEKGQTVTLRCDPISGHDNLYWYRRVMGKEIKFLLHFVKESKQDESGMPNNRFLAERTGGTYSTLKVQPAELEDSGVYFCASSQRSGRALYFGPGTRLLVL.

As concerns this clonotype: A much larger clone differs by one base, so this may be a read error. This chain uses TRBV19 with TRBJ2-2, with 8 bases aligning to TRBD2. Trimming removed 6 bases from V and 4 bases from J; junction bases left unmatched: 7. CDR1 is LNHDA, CDR2 SQIVND, per germline (reference sequence). The CDR3 is 15 residues long. The CDR3, as DNA: TGTGCCAGTAGGGGACCAGCGGGAGTCACCGGGGAGCTGTTTTTT. It codes for CASRGPAGVTGELFF.

In the case of this clonotype: Sequence at one end of the junction differs from germline and may be a read error. This rearrangement joins TRBV5-1 to TRBJ2-6; the match to TRBD2 covers 10 bases. CDR3 length: 19 amino acids. From germline, CDR1 is SGHRS and CDR2 YFSETQ. Here the CDR3 reads CASGFGLAVDPSGANVLTF. In DNA, the CDR3 is TGCGCCAGCGGCTTCGGACTAGCGGTTGATCCCTCTGGGGCCAACGTCCTGACTTTC.

About this clonotype: Here the CDR3 omits its conserved ending phenylalanine or tryptophan, so a read error is the likely source. The chain has TRBV9 and TRBJ2-7; 9 bases match TRBD1. The CDR3 length is 15 residues. J gave up 5 bases and V 4 bases, and 10 bases lay outside the gene matches. CDR1 is SGDLS, CDR2 YYNGEE, per germline. The CDR3 reads CASSPTGTGSHEQYS. The CDR3 bases are TGTGCCAGCAGCCCGACAGGGACAGGGTCCCACGAGCAGTACTCC.

Ten or more counts support this clonotype. The chain links TRBV19 to TRBJ2-7, with no clear D. CDR1 is LNHDA, CDR2 SQIVND, per germline (reference sequence). The CDR3 is 16 amino acids. V lost 3 bases to trimming and J lost 2 bases, with 17 bases between them. This CDR3 reads CASSISGQRAPYEQYF. The CDR3 DNA follows: TGTGCCAGTAGTATTTCGGGTCAGCGAGCCCCCTACGAGCAGTACTTC.

This clonotype was observed many times. The chain is built from TRBV3-1 and TRBJ1-2; no clear D gene. Trimming took off 1 base at V and 7 bases at J, with 10 bases between the two ends. Germline loops: CDR1 LGHDT, CDR2 YNNKEL (reference sequence). There are 13 residues in the CDR3. In DNA form, the CDR3 reads TGTGCCAGCAGCCAAGGAGACCGGGCTGGCTACACCTTC. Residues: CASSQGDRAGYTF.

Points on this clonotype: This may arise from a read error, as a much more abundant clone is one base away. The chain has TRBV30 and TRBJ2-5; 8 bases are a match to TRBD2. The DNA matches TRBJ2-1 better at its end, which makes the J call doubtful. The CDR3 sequence is 11 residues long. From germline, CDR1 is GTSNPN and CDR2 SVGIG (reference sequence). The CDR3 sequence is CAWRQRGTQFF. CDR3 sequence (DNA): TGTGCCTGGAGACAGCGGGGGACCCAGTTCTTC.